What follows are 2 T cell receptor beta chains derived from one specimen sequenced in a study of PD-L1 blockade in urothelial cancer. Repertoires were generated with immunoSEQ multiplex PCR, while TCRdb's copy carries only in-frame clones and drops some. The sample consists of about 46,000 clones, approximately 85% of them appearing once. The time point was: peripheral blood 6 weeks after treatment start. The sequencing here drew on PBMCs, taken around atezolizumab (anti-PD-L1) treatment. The receptors come from a man in his fifties or sixties with urothelial cancer.

The chain employs TRBV6-1 and TRBJ2-1, with 8 bases identical to TRBD1. The ends lost 2 bases at V and 3 bases at J; junction bases unmatched: 0. The germline CDR1 and CDR2 sequences are MNHNS and SASEGT. The CDR3 sequence is 14 residues long. The CDR3 coding sequence is TGTGCCAGCAGTGAAACAGGGGGCTACAATGAGCAGTTCTTC. Amino acid sequence: CASSETGGYNEQFF.

The J gene is TRBJ2-1, the V gene TRBV6-4, with D maybe TRBD2 (6 bases). This CDR3 comprises 14 residues. V lost 0 bases and J lost 10, with 13 bases in between. CDR1 and CDR2 (germline): MRHNA, SNTAGT. CDR3 DNA: TGTGCCAGCAGTGACTCCGCTAGCGTGGGCGAGCAGTTCTTC. It is translated as CASSDSASVGEQFF.